Included here is one TCR beta chain sequence, with context. Its antigen is unknown. These data come from a study of T cell responses to AZD1222 COVID-19 vaccine. Sequencing was performed with immunoSEQ multiplex PCR; in TCRdb, only in-frame clones are kept and a portion is missing. The sample holds fewer than 200,000 clones, 85% to 90% seen once. Regarding the study as a whole: Unmutated regions of variants are reportedly targeted by nearly half of spike-specific TCRs. Sampling that yielded the repertoires occurred only after the peak T cell response. There were vaccine-associated CD4 TCRs across spike, dominant at 160-218 and 743-854. The number of AZD1222 recipients seropositive at baseline was only five to seven.

Trimming cost V 7 bases and J 5 bases, with 12 bases left between them. The CDR3 sequence is 12 residues long. Germline assignment: CDR1 GTSNPN and CDR2 SVGIG (reference sequence). The rearrangement uses TRBV30 and TRBJ2-1; tentatively, D is TRBD2 (5 bases). The source is an adult in good health. Sequenced here: peripheral blood, sampled on day 0 of AZD1222 vaccination. The CDR3 coding sequence is TGTGCCTCCCTAAAAGCGGACAATGAGCAGTTCTTC. Translation: CASLKADNEQFF. Full variable domain (outside the CDR3, taken from reference TRBV30 and TRBJ2-1): SQTIHQWPATLVQPVGSPLSLECTVEGTSNPNLYWYRQAAGRGLQLLFYSVGIGQISSEVPQNLSASRPQDRQFILSSKKLLLSDSGFYLCASLKADNEQFFGPGTRLTVL.